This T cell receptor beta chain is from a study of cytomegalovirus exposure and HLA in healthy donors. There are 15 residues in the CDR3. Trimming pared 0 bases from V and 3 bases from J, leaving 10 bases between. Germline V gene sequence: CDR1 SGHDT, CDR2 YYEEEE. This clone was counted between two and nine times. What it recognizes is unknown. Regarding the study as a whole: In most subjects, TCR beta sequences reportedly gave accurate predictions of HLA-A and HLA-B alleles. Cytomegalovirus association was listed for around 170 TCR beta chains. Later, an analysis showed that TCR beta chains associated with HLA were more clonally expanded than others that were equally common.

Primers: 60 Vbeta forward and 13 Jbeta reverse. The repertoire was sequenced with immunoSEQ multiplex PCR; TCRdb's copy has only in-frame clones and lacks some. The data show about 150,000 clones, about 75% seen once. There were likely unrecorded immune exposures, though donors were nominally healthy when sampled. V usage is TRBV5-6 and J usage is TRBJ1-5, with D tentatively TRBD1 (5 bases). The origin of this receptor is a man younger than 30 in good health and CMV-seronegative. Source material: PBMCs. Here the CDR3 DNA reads TGTGCCAGCAGCTTGGGGCAGGGCTTCAATCAGCCCCAGCATTTT. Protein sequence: CASSLGQGFNQPQHF.